The entry below gives a single T cell receptor beta chain sequence along with its context. This sample is part of a study of blood T cell repertoires in COVID-19. Study-wide context: From the United States, Italy and Spain came samples of acute and convalescent COVID-19. T cells, B-cell-depleted T cells, or PBMCs provided the cDNA or gDNA that served as material.

Germline CDR1 and CDR2: SGDLS and YYNGEE. This CDR3 comprises 16 residues. The V gene end was trimmed by 4 bases and the J gene end by 7 bases; junction bases not matched to a gene: 14. In the authors' methods: Quantification of nucleated cells was approximated via reference gene primer amplification. Libraries were prepared by immunoSEQ multiplex PCR; TCRdb keeps only in-frame clonotypes and omits some of them. V, J and clone size derive from that table, while D and trimming were established from the DNA sequence. The sample records 100,000 or so clones, more than 75% being singletons. Sequencing used peripheral blood. This chain uses TRBV9 with TRBJ2-7, with 10 bases matching TRBD2. The TCR was taken from a human donor in a cohort sampled during active COVID-19. The CDR3 region has the DNA TGTGCCAGCAGCAAATCCGGGACTAGCGCTCTGGGGGAGCAGTACTTC. This encodes CASSKSGTSALGEQYF.